There are a few counts of the clone carrying this TCR beta chain. Antigen: not known. The source material, RNA transcripts, was used to amplify TCR beta CDR3 regions. Researchers ran a first-round RT-PCR on the TCR CDR3 using the HTBI primer set. MiXCR was run by TCRdb on the multiplex PCR reads, yielding one entry per CDR3 protein. The sample lists more than 500,000 distinct CDR3 sequences, 15% to 20% occurring once. This sample was taken from a study of T cells in Graves' hyperthyroidism and ophthalmopathy. Stable disease denoted Graves' hyperthyroidism without ophthalmopathy progression within 18 months. The study based diagnoses on clinical symptoms, serum thyroxine and TRAb, thyroid ultrasound and orbital computed tomography. V was pared by 6 bases and J by 8 bases, with 13 bases between. CDR3 length: 11 amino acids. Germline lookup yields CDR1 DFQATT and CDR2 SNEGSKA (reference sequence). Study results and caveats: The model predicted ophthalmopathy a median approximately six months before onset. Blood held most thyroid clonotypes expanded above 0.001 frequency.

Sequencing used blood. The clonotype comes from a woman in her thirties with Graves' hyperthyroidism. This chain joins TRBV20-1 and TRBJ1-2; D perhaps matches TRBD1 (6 bases). CDR3 region: CSAKNRDGYTF. CDR3 DNA: TGCAGTGCCAAAAACAGGGACGGCTACACCTTC.